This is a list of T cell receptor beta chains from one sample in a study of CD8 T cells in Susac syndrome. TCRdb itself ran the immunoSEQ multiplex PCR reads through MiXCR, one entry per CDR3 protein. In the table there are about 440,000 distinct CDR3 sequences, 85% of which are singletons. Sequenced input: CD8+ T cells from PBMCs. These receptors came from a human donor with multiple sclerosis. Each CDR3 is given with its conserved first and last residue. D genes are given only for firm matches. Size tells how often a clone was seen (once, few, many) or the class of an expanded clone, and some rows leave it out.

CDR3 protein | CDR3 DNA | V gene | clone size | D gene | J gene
CASSVRGPETQYF | TGTGCCAGCAGCGTAAGGGGCCCCGAGACCCAGTACTTC | TRBV9 | - | - | TRBJ2-5
CASVGSRDSGNTIYF | TGTGCCAGCGTCGGGTCGAGGGACAGTGGAAACACCATATATTTT | TRBV6-1 | - | TRBD1 | TRBJ1-3
CASSTTYNEQFF | TGTGCCAGTAGTACGACTTACAATGAGCAGTTCTTC | TRBV19 | - | - | TRBJ2-1
CASSEGEVRQGGEQFF | TGTGCCAGCAGTGAGGGGGAAGTTAGACAGGGCGGGGAGCAGTTCTTC | TRBV2 | - | TRBD1 | TRBJ2-1
CASSYKTSPRPQHF | TGTGCCAGCAGTTACAAGACGTCTCCTCGCCCCCAGCATTTT | TRBV6-6 | - | - | TRBJ1-5
CSARDRRTNTEAFF | TGCAGTGCTAGAGATCGGCGGACGAACACTGAAGCTTTCTTT | TRBV20-1 | - | - | TRBJ1-1
CASSEVEDSYEQYF | TGTGCCAGCAGTGAAGTGGAGGACTCCTACGAGCAGTACTTC | TRBV6-1 | - | - | TRBJ2-7
CAISDRTGGSYEQYF | TGTGCCATCAGTGACCGGACGGGAGGATCTTACGAGCAGTACTTC | TRBV10-3 | - | TRBD2 | TRBJ2-7
CSVEPGDYYGYTF | TGCAGCGTTGAGCCAGGGGACTACTATGGCTACACCTTC | TRBV29-1 | - | - | TRBJ1-2
CSVELRSYEQYF | TGCAGCGTTGAGCTCCGCTCCTACGAGCAGTACTTC | TRBV29-1 | - | - | TRBJ2-7
CASSEESPGAPKNIQYF | TGCGCCAGCAGTGAGGAAAGTCCAGGGGCACCCAAAAACATTCAGTACTTC | TRBV10-2 | - | - | TRBJ2-4
CASSVTHSAGELFF | TGTGCCAGCAGTGTAACGCACAGCGCCGGGGAGCTGTTTTTT | TRBV28 | - | - | TRBJ2-2
CASSTRLAGGADTQYF | TGTGCCAGCAGCACCCGACTAGCGGGAGGTGCAGATACGCAGTATTTT | TRBV13 | - | TRBD2 | TRBJ2-3
CASSQEVGNEQFF | TGCGCCAGCAGCCAAGAGGTGGGCAATGAGCAGTTCTTC | TRBV4-1 | - | - | TRBJ2-1
CASSQGEGGIGKLFF | TGTGCCAGCAGCCAAGGGGAAGGGGGTATCGGAAAACTGTTTTTT | TRBV3-1 | - | - | TRBJ1-4
CASSRTASLSYEQYF | TGTGCCAGCAGCCGGACCGCTTCCCTCTCCTACGAGCAGTACTTC | TRBV14 | - | - | TRBJ2-7
CASSPRDLIYEQYF | TGTGCCAGCAGTCCTCGGGACTTGATTTACGAGCAGTACTTC | TRBV12-3/TRBV12-4 | - | - | TRBJ2-7
CASSLHLAGGSNEQFF | TGCGCCAGCAGCCTTCATCTAGCGGGAGGTTCGAATGAGCAGTTCTTC | TRBV4-1 | - | TRBD2 | TRBJ2-1
CATQRGLETQYF | TGTGCCACACAAAGGGGGTTGGAGACCCAGTACTTC | TRBV5-4 | - | - | TRBJ2-5
CASSPGSLASSTDTQYF | TGTGCCAGCAGTCCAGGCTCACTAGCGTCTAGCACAGATACGCAGTATTTT | TRBV27 | once | TRBD2 | TRBJ2-3
CASSLEEGGTDVFEQFF | TGTGCCAGCAGTTTGGAGGAGGGGGGCACTGATGTTTTTGAGCAGTTCTTC | TRBV27 | - | - | TRBJ2-1
CASSQELRPYTDTQYF | TGCGCCAGCAGCCAAGAATTGCGGCCCTACACAGATACGCAGTATTTT | TRBV4-1 | - | - | TRBJ2-3
CASSHLGAGAKTNYGYTF | TGCGCCAGCAGCCATTTAGGGGCAGGTGCAAAGACTAACTATGGCTACACCTTC | TRBV4-1 | - | - | TRBJ1-2
CASTRLAGSSTDTQYF | TGTGCCAGTACCCGACTAGCGGGGTCTAGCACAGATACGCAGTATTTT | TRBV19 | - | TRBD2 | TRBJ2-3
CASRSLAIGLCYNEQFF | TGTGCAAGTCGCTCCCTTGCGATAGGGCTGTGCTACAATGAGCAGTTCTTC | TRBV12-2 | - | - | TRBJ2-1
CSAGPPGSESWGEQYF | TGCAGTGCTGGTCCTCCGGGCTCGGAGAGTTGGGGGGAGCAGTACTTC | TRBV20-1 | - | - | TRBJ2-7
CSARYSPSGGETQYF | TGCAGTGCTAGATATAGCCCTAGCGGGGGTGAGACCCAGTACTTC | TRBV20-1 | - | TRBD2 | TRBJ2-5
CSAPSTGGLDGYTF | TGCAGTGCCCCTTCGACAGGGGGTCTCGATGGCTACACCTTC | TRBV20-1 | - | TRBD1 | TRBJ1-2
CASSIWRTDPYGYTF | TGTGCCAGTAGTATATGGCGGACCGACCCCTATGGCTACACCTTC | TRBV19 | - | - | TRBJ1-2
CASSPRDRGGLGSGSYNEQFF | TGTGCCAGCAGTCCCCGGGACAGGGGAGGATTAGGATCAGGTTCCTACAATGAGCAGTTCTTC | TRBV27 | - | TRBD1 | TRBJ2-1
CASSQGPGFNEQYF | TGCGCCAGCAGCCAAGGTCCGGGGTTCAACGAGCAGTACTTC | TRBV4-1 | - | - | TRBJ2-7
CASSDGTALSYEQYF | TGTGCCAGCAGCGATGGGACAGCTCTTTCCTACGAGCAGTACTTC | TRBV2 | - | TRBD1 | TRBJ2-7
CAWSTGMQGANGYTF | TGTGCCTGGAGCACGGGGATGCAGGGGGCTAATGGCTACACCTTC | TRBV30 | - | TRBD1 | TRBJ1-2
CASSLVFSWVGGILSEQFF | TGTGCCAGCAGCTTAGTTTTTTCCTGGGTGGGAGGGATCCTGAGTGAGCAGTTCTTC | TRBV7-9 | - | TRBD2 | TRBJ2-1
CASSQGWTDTNEKLFF | TGCGCCAGCAGCCAAGGATGGACAGATACTAATGAAAAACTGTTTTTT | TRBV4-1 | - | - | TRBJ1-4
CASGLVWGYGYTF | TGTGCTAGTGGTTTGGTGTGGGGCTATGGCTACACCTTC | TRBV12-5 | once | - | TRBJ1-2
CASSIGGGPGTEAFF | TGTGCCAGTAGTATAGGTGGGGGACCCGGCACTGAAGCTTTCTTT | TRBV19 | - | - | TRBJ1-1
CASSLAGPPDTQYF | TGTGCCAGCAGCTTGGCGGGACCCCCAGATACGCAGTATTTT | TRBV5-4 | - | - | TRBJ2-3
CASSLQTQGGYEQYF | TGTGCCAGCAGCCTACAGACCCAGGGAGGGTACGAGCAGTACTTC | TRBV3-1 | few | TRBD2 | TRBJ2-7
CAISEWMVPGGYNEQFF | TGTGCCATCAGTGAGTGGATGGTCCCCGGCGGGTACAATGAGCAGTTCTTC | TRBV10-3 | - | - | TRBJ2-1
CASSFFGGTEAFF | TGTGCCAGCAGCTTTTTTGGGGGAACTGAAGCTTTCTTT | TRBV7-9 | - | - | TRBJ1-1
CASRTSGEQYF | TGTGCCAGCAGGACTTCAGGCGAGCAGTACTTC | TRBV7-2 | - | - | TRBJ2-7
CASSEWGAGYEQYF | TGTGCCAGCAGTGAATGGGGGGCGGGGTACGAGCAGTACTTC | TRBV28 | - | - | TRBJ2-7
CASSSSMGQGLWGYTF | TGTGCCAGCAGTTCCTCAATGGGACAGGGTTTGTGGGGCTACACCTTC | TRBV6-5 | - | TRBD1 | TRBJ1-2
CASDPDRGDTEAFF | TGTGCCAGCGATCCCGACAGGGGGGACACTGAAGCTTTCTTT | TRBV6-1 | - | TRBD1 | TRBJ1-1
CASSLMSWTEEDEKLFF | TGTGCCAGCAGCTTAATGTCCTGGACCGAAGAGGATGAAAAACTGTTTTTT | TRBV5-5 | - | - | TRBJ1-4
CAWSWTGRYNSPLHF | TGTGCCTGGAGTTGGACAGGGCGCTATAATTCGCCCCTCCACTTT | TRBV30 | - | TRBD1 | TRBJ1-6
CAILSRNTIYF | TGTGCCATCCTCTCTAGAAACACCATATATTTT | TRBV10-3 | - | - | TRBJ1-3
CASRETVYGFPQHF | TGTGCCAGCAGGGAGACAGTCTACGGGTTCCCCCAGCATTTT | TRBV27 | - | - | TRBJ1-5
CASSLSSQGYGYTF | TGTGCCAGCAGTTTAAGTTCACAGGGCTATGGCTACACCTTC | TRBV27 | - | - | TRBJ1-2
CASSSSPSGANQPQHF | TGTGCCAGCAGTTCAAGCCCCTCAGGGGCCAATCAGCCCCAGCATTTT | TRBV6-5 | - | - | TRBJ1-5
CASSHGTNKYYEQYF | TGCGCCAGCAGCCACGGGACAAATAAATACTACGAGCAGTACTTC | TRBV5-1 | - | - | TRBJ2-7